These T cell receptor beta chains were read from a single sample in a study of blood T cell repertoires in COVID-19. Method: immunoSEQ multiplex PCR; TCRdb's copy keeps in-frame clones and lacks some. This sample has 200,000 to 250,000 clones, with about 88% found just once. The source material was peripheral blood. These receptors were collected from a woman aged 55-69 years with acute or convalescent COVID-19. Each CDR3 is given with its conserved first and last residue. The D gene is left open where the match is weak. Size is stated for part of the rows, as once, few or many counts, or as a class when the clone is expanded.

TGTGCCAGCAGTTCTACAGGGGGCGGTGGAAACACCATATATTTT	CASSSTGGGGNTIYF	-	TRBD1	TRBV6-2/TRBV6-3	TRBJ1-3
TGTGCCAGCTCACCAGGGACAGGGATTATTGGAAAACTGTTTTTT	CASSPGTGIIGKLFF	-	TRBD1	TRBV18	TRBJ1-4
TGTGCCAGCTCGCGGCTGAACACTGAAGCTTTCTTT	CASSRLNTEAFF	few	-	TRBV18	TRBJ1-1
TGTGCCAGCAGTCCGACGGGAGATACGCAGTATTTT	CASSPTGDTQYF	-	-	TRBV27	TRBJ2-3
TGTGCCAGCAGTTCGGGACAGAATCAGCCCCAGCATTTT	CASSSGQNQPQHF	-	TRBD1	TRBV27	TRBJ1-5
TGTGCCAGCAGAGAGTCTACAGGGGTAAACACTGAAGCTTTCTTT	CASRESTGVNTEAFF	-	TRBD1	TRBV28	TRBJ1-1
TGCAGCGTCGTGCCTGATCTACGGAGCTATGGCTACACCTTC	CSVVPDLRSYGYTF	-	-	TRBV29-1	TRBJ1-2
TGTGCCAGCAGCCCGAATCGGTTTCGCCACGAGCAGTACTTC	CASSPNRFRHEQYF	-	-	TRBV25-1	TRBJ2-7
TGTGCCAGCAGTGCTACAGGGCCTCACACCTTC	CASSATGPHTF	-	-	TRBV6-6	TRBJ1-2
TGTGCCACCCAAGCGTTTCCTGGAAACACCATATATTTT	CATQAFPGNTIYF	-	-	TRBV6-5	TRBJ1-3
TGTGCCAGCAGCCAAATACAGGGGGCTGGAGGCGGCTACACCTTC	CASSQIQGAGGGYTF	-	TRBD1	TRBV9	TRBJ1-2
TGCGCCAGCAAGATGAGCGGGGGCACCACAGATACGCAGTATTTT	CASKMSGGTTDTQYF	-	TRBD2	TRBV5-1	TRBJ2-3
TGCGCCAGCAGTGAGTCGGGGGGGACTGAAGCTTTCTTT	CASSESGGTEAFF	-	-	TRBV10-2	TRBJ1-1
TGTGCCAGCAGTACTGGACAGGAAAGCACTGAAGCTTTCTTT	CASSTGQESTEAFF	-	TRBD1	TRBV6-5	TRBJ1-1
TGCGCCAGCAGCTTAGGAACAGGATCTCTTAACTATGGCTACACCTTC	CASSLGTGSLNYGYTF	few	-	TRBV5-1	TRBJ1-2
TGTGCCTGGGCTAGCGGGGGGAGCACAGATACGCAGTATTTT	CAWASGGSTDTQYF	-	TRBD2	TRBV30	TRBJ2-3
TGTGCCAGCAGCTTAGTAGGGACAGGAAAAAACATTCAGTACTTC	CASSLVGTGKNIQYF	-	TRBD1	TRBV7-8	TRBJ2-4
TGTGCCAGCAGCTCGGTTTCAGGATCGCCCCTCCACTTT	CASSSVSGSPLHF	-	-	TRBV11-3	TRBJ1-6
TGTGCCAGCAGCCAAGTAGCGGGAGCCTACAATGAGCAGTTCTTC	CASSQVAGAYNEQFF	-	TRBD2	TRBV14	TRBJ2-1
TGTGCCAGCAGCGCCGGGACTAGCGGGAGGTTAGAGACCCAGTACTTC	CASSAGTSGRLETQYF	-	TRBD2	TRBV9	TRBJ2-5
TGTGCCAGCGGACCTTCAGGGGGCTACGCCTACGAGCAGTACTTC	CASGPSGGYAYEQYF	once	TRBD1	TRBV7-2	TRBJ2-7
TGTGCCAGCAGCACTGGACAGGGAAGATTTTCGGCTTTCTTT	CASSTGQGRFSAFF	-	TRBD1	TRBV14	TRBJ1-1
TGCGCCAGCAGCCAAGTCCGCCCGAGCGGGAGATACAATGAGCAGTTCTTC	CASSQVRPSGRYNEQFF	-	TRBD2	TRBV4-3	TRBJ2-1
TGTGCCAGCAGTCCAACAGGGTACTATGGCTACACCTTC	CASSPTGYYGYTF	-	-	TRBV25-1	TRBJ1-2
TGCAGCGTTGAAGACCTTGCGGGCGGGGCAACCTACGAGCAGTACTTC	CSVEDLAGGATYEQYF	-	-	TRBV29-1	TRBJ2-7
TGCGCCAGCAGCTTGGAGGGCAGGGGGAGGTCCTACGAGCAGTACTTC	CASSLEGRGRSYEQYF	once	-	TRBV5-1	TRBJ2-7
TGTGCCAGCAGCTTAGATACAGGGTATAATGAAAAACTGTTTTTT	CASSLDTGYNEKLFF	-	-	TRBV11-2	TRBJ1-4
TGTGCCAGCAGCAAAGGGGACAGGGGTGAAAAACTGTTTTTT	CASSKGDRGEKLFF	-	-	TRBV21-1	TRBJ1-4
TGTGCCAGCAGCACGGGTCTTACGGGGAAACTGTTTTTT	CASSTGLTGKLFF	once	-	TRBV5-4	TRBJ1-4
TGCGGAAGAATCGAACTGGGACAGGGGCATTGCGAGCAGTACTTC	CGRIELGQGHCEQYF	-	TRBD1	TRBV5-1	TRBJ2-7
TGTGCCACCAGTGACCCGGACAGAAGTGGCTACACCTTC	CATSDPDRSGYTF	-	-	TRBV24-1	TRBJ1-2
TGTGCCAGCAGCACGCGTAGGGGTATGAACACTGAAGCTTTCTTT	CASSTRRGMNTEAFF	few	-	TRBV11-2	TRBJ1-1
TGTGCCAGCAGCCAAGCTGGGACAGGCAGGGGCTACACCTTC	CASSQAGTGRGYTF	few	TRBD1	TRBV14	TRBJ1-2
TGTGCCAGCTCACCGCTCACTAGCGGGGGGGCTTACAATGAGCAGTTCTTC	CASSPLTSGGAYNEQFF	-	TRBD2	TRBV18	TRBJ2-1
TGTGCCAGCAGTGACAGGGGAACGTCGGACGGAAACACCATATATTTT	CASSDRGTSDGNTIYF	-	TRBD1	TRBV6-2/TRBV6-3	TRBJ1-3
TGTGCCAGCAGTTACGACCTAGGGCGGGAGCTCTCCTACGAGCAGTACTTC	CASSYDLGRELSYEQYF	-	TRBD2	TRBV6-2/TRBV6-3	TRBJ2-7
TGCGCCAGCAGCCCGGGACTAGATACAGATACGCAGTATTTT	CASSPGLDTDTQYF	-	TRBD2	TRBV5-1	TRBJ2-3
TGTGCCAGCTCATTGAACAGACAGGACGGGAACACTGAAGCTTTCTTT	CASSLNRQDGNTEAFF	-	-	TRBV18	TRBJ1-1
TGCAGTGCTAGTCCCGGGACACGGCCCGACGAGCAGTACTTC	CSASPGTRPDEQYF	-	-	TRBV20-1	TRBJ2-7
TGTGCCAGCAGCGCCCCCCCTCAAGAGACCCAGTACTTC	CASSAPPQETQYF	-	-	TRBV9	TRBJ2-5
TGTGCCAGCAGTTTGGGCAGTAATGAGCAGTTCTTC	CASSLGSNEQFF	-	-	TRBV12-3/TRBV12-4	TRBJ2-1
TGTGCCAGCAGCCACAGAACCGGATCCTACGAGCAGTACTTC	CASSHRTGSYEQYF	-	-	TRBV7-9	TRBJ2-7
TGTGCCAGTAGTATGGAGCAGAATGAAAAACTGTTTTTT	CASSMEQNEKLFF	-	-	TRBV19	TRBJ1-4
TGTGCCAGTAGTATTGGACAGGGGGCGCGTGAAAATGGCTACACCTTC	CASSIGQGARENGYTF	few	TRBD1	TRBV19	TRBJ1-2
TGTGCCACTTACAATGAGCAGTTCTTC	CATYNEQFF	-	-	TRBV6-4	TRBJ2-1
TGTGCCAGTAGTACGACAGGGGGCAATCAGCCCCAGCATTTT	CASSTTGGNQPQHF	few	TRBD1	TRBV19	TRBJ1-5
TGTGCCAGTAGTATTAGGCAGGGCGGCTATGGCTACACCTTC	CASSIRQGGYGYTF	-	-	TRBV19	TRBJ1-2